This T cell receptor (beta chain) was recorded in a study of identical twins. Study outcomes and limitations: High-abundance cord blood beta clonotypes had fewer insertions; memory repertoires showed none.

The CDR3 loop spans 14 amino acids. V was pared by 9 bases and J by 6 bases, with 17 bases between. Per germline, CDR1 SNHLY and CDR2 FYNNEI. As concerns this clonotype: Antigen: not known.

One entry per CDR3 protein, called by TCRdb with MiXCR from the 5' RACE reads. The data contain 200,000 to 250,000 distinct CDR3 sequences, 7.5% of them singletons. These records were also assigned to another study, of yellow fever vaccine responses in identical twins.

The chain uses TRBV2 and TRBJ1-4; no firm D call. Sequenced: CD8+ T cells sorted from blood. This receptor was taken from a woman aged 18-30 years in good health. The DNA for the CDR3 is TGTGCCAGTGAAAAGGGCCCCGAAGATGAAAAACTGTTTTTT. Residues: CASEKGPEDEKLFF.